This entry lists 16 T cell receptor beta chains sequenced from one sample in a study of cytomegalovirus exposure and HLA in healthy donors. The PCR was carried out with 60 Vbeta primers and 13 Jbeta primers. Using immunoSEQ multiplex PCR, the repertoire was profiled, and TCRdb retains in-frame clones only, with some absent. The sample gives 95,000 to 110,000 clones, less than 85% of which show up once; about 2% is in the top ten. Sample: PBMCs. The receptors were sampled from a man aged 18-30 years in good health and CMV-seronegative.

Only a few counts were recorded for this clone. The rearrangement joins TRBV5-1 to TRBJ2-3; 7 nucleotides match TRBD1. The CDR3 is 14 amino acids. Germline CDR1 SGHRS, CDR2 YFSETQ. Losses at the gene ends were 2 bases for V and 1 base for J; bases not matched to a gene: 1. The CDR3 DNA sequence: TGCGCCAGCAGCTTTGGGACAGGCACAGATACGCAGTATTTT. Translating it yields CASSFGTGTDTQYF.

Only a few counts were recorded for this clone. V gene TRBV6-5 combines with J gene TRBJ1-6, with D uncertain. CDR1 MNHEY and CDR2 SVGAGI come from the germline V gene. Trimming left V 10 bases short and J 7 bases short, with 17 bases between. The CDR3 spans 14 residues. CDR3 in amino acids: CATKADPGNSPLHF. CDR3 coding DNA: TGTGCCACCAAAGCGGACCCCGGAAATTCACCCCTCCACTTT.

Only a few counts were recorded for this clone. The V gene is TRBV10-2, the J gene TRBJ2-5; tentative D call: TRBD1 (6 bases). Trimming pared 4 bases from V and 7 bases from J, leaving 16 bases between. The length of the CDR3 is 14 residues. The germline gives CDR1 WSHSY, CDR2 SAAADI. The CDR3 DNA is TGCGCCAGCAGTGTCAGGGGCCGAGGGGGGACCCAGTACTTC. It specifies CASSVRGRGGTQYF.

The CDR3 DNA reads TGCGCCAGCAGCCTTGGACAGGTATTGAATGAAAAACTGTTTTTT. It encodes CASSLGQVLNEKLFF. This chain joins TRBV5-1 and TRBJ1-4; 7 nucleotides align to TRBD1. CDR1 and CDR2 from the germline V gene are SGHRS and YFSETQ. This CDR3 region has 15 residues. Trimming at V came to 4 bases and at J to 5 bases, leaving 8 bases not matched to a gene.

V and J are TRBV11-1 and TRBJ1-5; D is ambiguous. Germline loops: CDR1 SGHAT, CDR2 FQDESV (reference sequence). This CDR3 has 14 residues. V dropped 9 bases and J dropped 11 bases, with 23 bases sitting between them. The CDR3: CARYVRGAGEAQHF. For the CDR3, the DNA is TGTGCCAGGTATGTAAGAGGTGCTGGGGAGGCCCAGCATTTT.

The CDR3 sequence is CASSLAGTGFEQYF. The CDR3 DNA follows: TGCGCCAGCAGCTTGGCCGGGACAGGGTTCGAGCAGTACTTC. The chain carries TRBV5-1 and TRBJ2-5; 9 bases line up with TRBD1. Matching the DNA end better, TRBJ2-7 makes the J call doubtful. Germline lookup yields CDR1 SGHRS and CDR2 YFSETQ. The CDR3 is 14 residues long.

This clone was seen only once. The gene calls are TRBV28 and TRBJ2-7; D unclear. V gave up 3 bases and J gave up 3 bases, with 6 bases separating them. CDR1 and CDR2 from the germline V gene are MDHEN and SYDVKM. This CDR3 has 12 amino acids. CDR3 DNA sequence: TGTGCCAGCAGTTTTCAAAACTACGAGCAGTACTTC. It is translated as CASSFQNYEQYF.

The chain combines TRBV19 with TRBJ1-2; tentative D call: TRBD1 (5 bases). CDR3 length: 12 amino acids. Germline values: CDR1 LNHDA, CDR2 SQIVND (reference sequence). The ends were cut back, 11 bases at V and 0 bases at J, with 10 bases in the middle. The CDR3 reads CASRGTNYGYTF. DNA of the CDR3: TGTGCCTCAAGGGGTACTAACTATGGCTACACCTTC.

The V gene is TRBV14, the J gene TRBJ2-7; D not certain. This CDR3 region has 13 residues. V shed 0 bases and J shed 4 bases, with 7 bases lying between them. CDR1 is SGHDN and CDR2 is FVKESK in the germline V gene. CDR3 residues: CASSQDMAYEQYF. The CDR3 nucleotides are TGTGCCAGCAGCCAAGATATGGCATACGAGCAGTACTTC.

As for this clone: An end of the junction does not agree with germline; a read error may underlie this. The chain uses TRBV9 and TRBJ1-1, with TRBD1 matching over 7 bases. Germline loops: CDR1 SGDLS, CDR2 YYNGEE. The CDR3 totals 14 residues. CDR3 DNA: TGTGCCAGCAGCGTAGCGGGACAGAACCCTGAAGCTTTCTTT. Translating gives CASSVAGQNPEAFF.

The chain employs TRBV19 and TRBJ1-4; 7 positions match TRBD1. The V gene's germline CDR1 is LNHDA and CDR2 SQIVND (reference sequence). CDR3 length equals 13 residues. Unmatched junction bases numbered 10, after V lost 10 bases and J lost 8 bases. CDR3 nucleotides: TGTGCCATTCTCGACAGGGAAAAGGAAAAACTGTTTTTT. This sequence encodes CAILDREKEKLFF.

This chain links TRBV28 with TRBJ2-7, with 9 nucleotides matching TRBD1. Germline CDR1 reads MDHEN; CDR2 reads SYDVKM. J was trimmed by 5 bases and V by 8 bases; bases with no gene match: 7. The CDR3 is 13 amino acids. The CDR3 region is CASRQGGPHEQYF. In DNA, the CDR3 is TGTGCCAGCCGACAGGGGGGCCCGCACGAGCAGTACTTC.

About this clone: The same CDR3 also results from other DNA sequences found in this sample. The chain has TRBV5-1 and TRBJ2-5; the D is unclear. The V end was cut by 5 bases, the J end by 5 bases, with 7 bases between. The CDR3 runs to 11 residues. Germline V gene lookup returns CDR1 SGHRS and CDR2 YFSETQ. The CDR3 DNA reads TGCGCCAGCAGATCCGGGGAGACCCAGTACTTC. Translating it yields CASRSGETQYF.

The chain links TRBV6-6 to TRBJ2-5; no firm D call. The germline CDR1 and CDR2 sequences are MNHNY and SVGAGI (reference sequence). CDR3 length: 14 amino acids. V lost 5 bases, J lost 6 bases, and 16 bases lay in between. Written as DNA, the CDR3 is TGTGCCAGCAGTCCCCCATCGGGTACGAAGACCCAGTACTTC. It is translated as CASSPPSGTKTQYF.

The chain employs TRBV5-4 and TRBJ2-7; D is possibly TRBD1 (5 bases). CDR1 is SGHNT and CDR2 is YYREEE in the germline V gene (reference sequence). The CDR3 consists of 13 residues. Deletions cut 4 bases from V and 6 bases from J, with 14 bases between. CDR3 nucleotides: TGTGCCAGCAGCCCCCGGCAGGGCTCCGAGCAGTACTTC. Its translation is CASSPRQGSEQYF.

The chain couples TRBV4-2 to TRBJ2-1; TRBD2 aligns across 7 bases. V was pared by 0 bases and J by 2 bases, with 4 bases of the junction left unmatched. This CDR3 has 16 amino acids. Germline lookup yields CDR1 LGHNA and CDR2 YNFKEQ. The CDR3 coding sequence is TGTGCCAGCAGCCAAGAGGCGGGGGAAACCTACAATGAGCAGTTCTTC. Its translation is CASSQEAGETYNEQFF.